What follows are 13 T cell receptor beta chains derived from one specimen sequenced in a study of pediatric ulcerative colitis. Sequencing used immunoSEQ multiplex PCR; TCRdb keeps in-frame clones, though not all of them. The repertoire holds 15,000 to 20,000 clones, with roughly 74% as singletons. The rectum was sampled with one to two pinch biopsies at colonoscopy. Source material: gut tissue. These TCRs come from a girl aged 10-17 years with moderate ulcerative colitis.

The chain couples TRBV5-1 to TRBJ2-1, with 8 bases identical to TRBD1. V gave up 4 bases and J gave up 8 bases; unmatched junction bases: 8. This CDR3 comprises 14 residues. The germline CDR1 and CDR2 sequences are SGHRS and YFSETQ. This chain's CDR3 is CASSVTGERDEQFF. The DNA for the CDR3 is TGCGCCAGCAGCGTGACAGGGGAACGGGATGAGCAGTTCTTC.

J is TRBJ1-5 and V is TRBV5-1, with D perhaps TRBD1 (6 bases). Germline loops: CDR1 SGHRS, CDR2 YFSETQ. V dropped 4 bases and J dropped 0 bases, with 14 bases sitting between them. The CDR3 covers 16 residues. The CDR3 reads CASSPKGTHSNQPQHF. The CDR3 nucleotides are TGCGCCAGCAGCCCCAAAGGGACACATAGCAATCAGCCCCAGCATTTT.

CDR3: CSATWGGKTTEAFF. The CDR3, as DNA: TGCAGCGCCACTTGGGGGGGAAAGACCACTGAAGCTTTCTTT. V gene TRBV29-1 combines with J gene TRBJ1-1; possible D gene TRBD1, 5 bases. The CDR3 extends over 14 amino acids. Germline CDR1 SQVTM, CDR2 ANQGSEA. V lost 7 bases and J lost 4, with 19 bases in between.

The gene calls are TRBV4-2 and TRBJ2-7; 10 nucleotides match TRBD1. CDR3 length equals 16 residues. J was trimmed by 0 bases and V by 0 bases; bases with no gene match: 2. Germline CDR1 LGHNA, CDR2 YNFKEQ. The CDR3 sequence: CASSQDRTGGSYEQYF. CDR3 DNA: TGTGCCAGCAGCCAAGATCGGACAGGGGGCTCCTACGAGCAGTACTTC.

The rearrangement joins TRBV5-1 to TRBJ2-3; possibly TRBD1 or TRBD2 for D (5 bases each). Germline assignment: CDR1 SGHRS and CDR2 YFSETQ. CDR3 length: 12 residues. V gave up 7 bases and J gave up 8 bases, with 14 bases separating them. The CDR3 nucleotides read TGCGCCAGCTCGGTTATGGGGGTTACGCAGTATTTT. Translating it yields CASSVMGVTQYF.

This clone was observed a handful of times. The chain recombines TRBV27 with TRBJ1-1, with D unclear. Trimming stripped 5 bases from V and 1 base from J, with 14 bases between. CDR1 and CDR2 (germline): MNHEY, SMNVEV (reference sequence). This CDR3 comprises 15 residues. The CDR3 is CASSPRRDWNTEAFF. CDR3 DNA: TGTGCCAGCAGTCCTAGAAGGGATTGGAACACTGAAGCTTTCTTT.

The V gene is TRBV5-1, the J gene TRBJ2-1, with TRBD1 identical over 7 bases. Germline trimming cut 0 bases from V and 8 bases from J; bases unmatched to any gene: 11. The CDR3 has 16 amino acids. Germline V lookup: CDR1 SGHRS, CDR2 YFSETQ. The CDR3 here is CASSLGQGAPLDEQFF. CDR3 DNA: TGCGCCAGCAGCTTGGGACAGGGCGCCCCCCTCGATGAGCAGTTCTTC.

This chain joins TRBV19 and TRBJ1-1, with D unclear. This CDR3 has 13 amino acids. V lost 1 base and J lost 2, with 5 bases in between. Germline V gene data show CDR1 as LNHDA and CDR2 as SQIVND (reference sequence). The CDR3 DNA reads as TGTGCCAGTAGTATAGCAGTTAACACTGAAGCTTTCTTT. It translates to CASSIAVNTEAFF.

This rearrangement joins TRBV7-9 to TRBJ2-7; 14 bases match TRBD2. V gave up 5 bases and J gave up 11 bases; unmatched junction bases: 11. Germline CDR1 SEHNR, CDR2 FQNEAQ (reference sequence). The CDR3 covers 15 residues. CDR3 bases: TGTGCCAGCAGCCCCTCGGGACTAGCGGGAGAGGTTAAGTACTTC. This sequence encodes CASSPSGLAGEVKYF.

Only one count was recorded for this clone. This chain connects TRBV23-1 to TRBJ2-7, with 8 positions matching TRBD1. TRBV23-1 carries the ORF label, with uncertain function. CDR3 size: 15 residues. The trim removed 6 bases at V and 7 bases at J, leaving 14 bases unmatched. The CDR3 DNA reads as TGCGCCAGCAGCCGTCCCCGACAGGGGCTGGAAGAGCAGTACTTC. Translating gives CASSRPRQGLEEQYF.

This clone occurred a few times. The V call is TRBV4-2, the J call TRBJ1-1; unclear D gene. Germline V gene sequence: CDR1 LGHNA, CDR2 YNFKEQ. This CDR3 is built from 14 residues. V was pared by 0 bases and J by 11 bases, with 16 bases between. The CDR3 region has the DNA TGTGCCAGCAGCCAAGATTCGGGAGGCCTTGGGGCTTTCTTT. This translates into CASSQDSGGLGAFF.

This chain links TRBV5-5 with TRBJ2-1; D call uncertain. CDR3 length: 15 residues. Germline assignment: CDR1 SGHKS and CDR2 YYEKEE (reference sequence). V lost 1 base and J 0 bases, leaving 8 bases between the germline ends. The CDR3 loop reads CASSLSGDSYNEQFF. The CDR3 bases are TGTGCCAGCAGCTTGTCCGGTGACTCCTACAATGAGCAGTTCTTC. Variable domain in full (rest from reference TRBV5-5 and TRBJ2-1): DAGVTQSPTHLIKTRGQQVTLRCSPISGHKSVSWYQQVLGQGPQFIFQYYEKEERGRGNFPDRFSARQFPNYSSELNVNALLLGDSALYLCASSLSGDSYNEQFFGPGTRLTVL.

The chain uses TRBV5-1 and TRBJ1-1, with TRBD1 identical over 10 bases. CDR1 SGHRS and CDR2 YFSETQ come from the germline V gene. The CDR3 is made up of 15 amino acids. V was clipped by 4 bases and J by 8 bases; unmatched bases: 11. The CDR3 here is CASSPGTGAPPEAFF. The CDR3 nucleotides read TGCGCCAGCAGCCCCGGGACAGGGGCTCCCCCGGAAGCTTTCTTT.